This T cell receptor (beta chain) appears in the sequencing data of a study of blood T cell repertoires in COVID-19. Across the whole study: Samples representing acute and convalescent COVID-19 were sourced from the United States, Italy and Spain. The analysed material was cDNA or gDNA that came from T cells, B-cell-depleted T cells, or PBMCs.

Original processing methods: The authors estimated nucleated cell counts from reference gene primer amplification. Clones were sequenced by immunoSEQ multiplex PCR, and TCRdb holds only the in-frame ones, with some missing. V and J calls and clone size are copied from that table; D and trimming were computed from the DNA. The table records some 160,000 clones, roughly 90% of them present only once. The CDR3 spans 13 residues. The germline V gene encodes CDR1 MNHEY and CDR2 SMNVEV (reference sequence). V lost 7 bases to trimming and J lost 7 bases, with 14 bases between them. This clone appeared once. Sequences were obtained from peripheral blood. The V and J genes are TRBV27 and TRBJ2-1; D might be TRBD1 (6 bases). The clonotype was recovered from a man in his sixties with acute or convalescent COVID-19. CDR3 sequence: CASKTGSGNEQFF. The CDR3 DNA reads TGTGCCAGCAAGACAGGTTCTGGGAATGAGCAGTTCTTC.